This is a list of T cell receptor beta chains from one sample in a study of tumor-infiltrating lymphocytes in primary liver carcinoma. TCRdb independently ran MiXCR on the multiplex PCR reads; one entry per CDR3 protein. Of roughly 120,000 distinct CDR3 sequences listed, 64% are singletons. Sequencing used liver tumor tissue from sampling region 3. The receptors come from a woman in her sixties or seventies with primary liver carcinoma and hepatitis B virus infection. The CDR3 runs from the conserved cysteine through the conserved F or W. The order of the fields is J gene, D gene, clone size, V gene, CDR3 DNA, CDR3 protein. D genes are given only for firm matches. Clone size, where shown, is once, few, many, or a class for clones that have expanded.

J: TRBJ1-2; D: TRBD1; size: few; V: TRBV5-1; DNA: TGCGCCAGCAGCCCGGGGTACGGACAGGGCCCTTTTCGTGATGGCTACACCTTC; CDR3: CASSPGYGQGPFRDGYTF
J: TRBJ2-7; D: .; size: .; V: TRBV29-1; DNA: TGCAGCGCCTCAAGGGCAGAGAACGAGCCGTACTTC; CDR3: CSASRAENEPYF
J: TRBJ1-1; D: .; size: .; V: TRBV29-1; DNA: TGCAGCGTTGTCGGGGGGTCCGGAACAGAAGCTTTCTTT; CDR3: CSVVGGSGTEAFF
J: TRBJ2-3; D: TRBD2; size: .; V: TRBV6-1; DNA: TGTGCCAGCAATGGACATAGCGGGAGCCTATCAGGGGCGATCACAGATACGCAGTATTTT; CDR3: CASNGHSGSLSGAITDTQYF
J: TRBJ2-1; D: .; size: few; V: TRBV7-9; DNA: TGTGCCAGCAGCGCGGGCTTGGGAAATGAGCAGTTCTTC; CDR3: CASSAGLGNEQFF
J: TRBJ1-4; D: .; size: once; V: TRBV28; DNA: TGTGCCAGCAGTTTCCCCGGGGACGGGTTTGAAGGACTGTTTTTT; CDR3: CASSFPGDGFEGLFF
J: TRBJ2-3; D: .; size: .; V: TRBV11-1; DNA: TGCGCCAGCAAGGGGGTCGGGACTATCACAGATACGCAGTATTTT; CDR3: CASKGVGTITDTQYF
J: TRBJ1-6; D: .; size: many; V: TRBV10-1; DNA: TGCGCCAGCAGACCTAACCTTAGGCCCCGGCTTGGCCACTTT; CDR3: CASRPNLRPRLGHF
J: TRBJ1-5; D: .; size: .; V: TRBV6-5; DNA: TGTGCCAGTAGTTACGCGGGACTGGGTCGGCCCCAGCATTTT; CDR3: CASSYAGLGRPQHF
J: TRBJ2-1; D: .; size: .; V: TRBV29-1; DNA: TGCAGCGTACAAGACTCCTGCAATGAGCCGTTCTTC; CDR3: CSVQDSCNEPFF
J: TRBJ1-1; D: .; size: once; V: TRBV29-1; DNA: TGCAGCGTTGACGGGACTAACACTGAAGCTTTCTTT; CDR3: CSVDGTNTEAFF
J: TRBJ2-6; D: .; size: many; V: TRBV11-3; DNA: TGTGCCAGCAGCCGGTCAGGGTCTGGGGCCAACGTCCTGACTTTC; CDR3: CASSRSGSGANVLTF
J: TRBJ2-1; D: .; size: .; V: TRBV11-3; DNA: TGTACCAGCAGCCCTATGGCAGGGGCAAACAATGAGCAGTTCTTC; CDR3: CTSSPMAGANNEQFF
J: TRBJ2-2; D: .; size: .; V: TRBV5-1; DNA: TGCGCCAGCAGAACCGGGACCGCTGCCGCCGGGGAGCTGTTTTTT; CDR3: CASRTGTAAAGELFF
J: TRBJ2-3; D: .; size: .; V: TRBV4-2; DNA: TGTACCAGCAGCCAAGGGCGGTTTCAATCAGATACGCAGTATTTT; CDR3: CTSSQGRFQSDTQYF
J: TRBJ2-1; D: .; size: .; V: TRBV6-2/TRBV6-3; DNA: TGTGCCAGCAGTTTAGCTGAGGCGTACAATGGGCAGTTCTTC; CDR3: CASSLAEAYNGQFF
J: TRBJ2-1; D: .; size: .; V: TRBV5-1; DNA: TGCGCCAGCAGCTTGGAGGGCAGCTCTACCCCCTACAATGAGCAGTTCTTC; CDR3: CASSLEGSSTPYNEQFF
J: TRBJ2-1; D: .; size: .; V: TRBV5-1; DNA: TGCACCAGCAGCCTGGGGACGGTGACCTACAGGGTCGATGAGCGGTTCTTC; CDR3: CTSSLGTVTYRVDERFF
J: TRBJ1-2; D: TRBD1; size: many; V: TRBV6-5; DNA: TGTGCCAGCAGCCCGGACAGGATGCAGTCTGGCTACACCTTC; CDR3: CASSPDRMQSGYTF
J: TRBJ2-1; D: .; size: medium-sized; V: TRBV29-1; DNA: TGCAGCGTTCGTAGGGGGACTACCATCTACAATGAGCAGTTCTTC; CDR3: CSVRRGTTIYNEQFF
J: TRBJ2-7; D: .; size: .; V: TRBV7-9; DNA: TGTGCCAGCAGCAGCTCGCCTAACGGCCCTTACGAGCAGTACTTC; CDR3: CASSSSPNGPYEQYF
J: TRBJ2-1; D: .; size: few; V: TRBV7-2; DNA: TGTGCCAGCAGCTTTCAACTTGTTGGTAATGAGCAGTTCTTC; CDR3: CASSFQLVGNEQFF
J: TRBJ2-7; D: TRBD1; size: .; V: TRBV6-2/TRBV6-3; DNA: TGTGCCAACAGCCCCGGGACAGGGGGCGGCGAGCAGTACTTC; CDR3: CANSPGTGGGEQYF
J: TRBJ2-3; D: .; size: .; V: TRBV11-2; DNA: TGTGCCAGCAGCTTGGAGAGTGGACCGGGGGATCAGTTTTTT; CDR3: CASSLESGPGDQFF
J: TRBJ2-5; D: TRBD2; size: .; V: TRBV28; DNA: TGTGCCAGCAATCCCCGGGGACTAACGGGAGGTCGAGAGACCCAGTACTTC; CDR3: CASNPRGLTGGRETQYF
J: TRBJ2-7; D: .; size: many; V: TRBV5-6; DNA: TGTGCCAGCAGCTTGTACGTTGTTGAGACTGGAACATACTACGAGCAGTACTTC; CDR3: CASSLYVVETGTYYEQYF